The 17 T cell receptor beta chains below were found in one sample sequenced in a study of naive and memory T cell subsets. Regarding the study as a whole: Especially in CD8 cells, naive repertoires contained a few larger clonotypes, possibly CD45RA-re-expressing memory cells.

No antigen is known for these receptors. An equimolar mix of two oligonucleotides served as the beta constant-region primer for TRBC1 and TRBC2. Four rounds of PCR amplified the ligated cDNA using nested alpha and beta constant-region primers plus SP2. MiXCR, run by TCRdb on the UMI-ligation and nested PCR reads, gives a single entry per CDR3 protein. Of around 160,000 distinct CDR3 sequences listed, 22% are singletons. Source material: naive CD4+ T cells from blood. The receptor set was obtained from a human donor in good health.

J is TRBJ1-1 and V is TRBV5-1; maybe TRBD1 (5 bases). Germline CDR1 SGHRS, CDR2 YFSETQ. CDR3 length: 15 amino acids. Trimming removed 5 bases from V and 1 base from J, with 15 bases in between. The CDR3 loop reads CASSVGDGANTEAFF. The CDR3 nucleotides read TGCGCCAGCAGTGTCGGGGACGGGGCGAACACTGAAGCTTTCTTT.

This clonotype was observed a few times. The rearrangement links TRBV5-1 to TRBJ2-7, with 7 bases lining up with TRBD1. V lost 0 bases to trimming and J lost 2 bases; unmatched junction nucleotides: 5. Germline V gives CDR1 SGHRS, CDR2 YFSETQ. The CDR3 runs to 15 residues. The CDR3 coding sequence is TGCGCCAGCAGCTTGGGACAGGGCAGGACCTACGAGCAGTACTTC. Amino acid sequence: CASSLGQGRTYEQYF.

This clonotype was counted a few times. V is TRBV6-6 and J is TRBJ2-1; the D gene is possibly TRBD2 (5 bases). Germline V CDR1 and CDR2: MNHNY, SVGAGI (reference sequence). The CDR3 has 15 residues. The V gene lost 5 bases and the J gene lost 0 bases, with 11 bases spanning the gap. The chain's CDR3 is CASSPSSGSYNEQFF. CDR3 DNA: TGTGCCAGCAGTCCCTCGAGCGGCTCCTACAATGAGCAGTTCTTC.

This CDR3 is CASSLVKGMNTEAFF. CDR3 DNA: TGTGCCAGCAGCTTAGTGAAGGGAATGAACACTGAAGCTTTCTTT. This chain uses TRBV11-2 with TRBJ1-1; D is ambiguous. The CDR3 loop spans 15 amino acids. Germline CDR1 reads SGHAT; CDR2 reads FQNNGV. V lost 1 base, J lost 0 bases, and 9 bases lay in between. Together with reference TRBV11-2 and TRBJ1-1, the CDR3 gives the full variable domain: EAGVAQSPRYKIIEKRQSVAFWCNPISGHATLYWYQQILGQGPKLLIQFQNNGVVDDSQLPKDRFSAERLKGVDSTLKIQPAKLEDSAVYLCASSLVKGMNTEAFFGQGTRLTVV.

In its sample, this clonotype was seen many times. The V call is TRBV3-1, the J call TRBJ2-7, with 14 bases matching TRBD2. This CDR3 region has 13 residues. Per germline, CDR1 LGHDT and CDR2 YNNKEL (reference sequence). J gave up 9 bases and V 4 bases, and 2 bases lay outside the gene matches. The CDR3 DNA is TGTGCCAGCAGCCCTGGACTAGCGGGAGGGCAGTACTTC. Translated, it gives CASSPGLAGGQYF.

This clonotype was counted between two and nine times. The chain has TRBV15 and TRBJ2-5, with 10 bases aligning to TRBD1. CDR1 and CDR2 (germline): LNHNV, YYDKDF (reference sequence). The V and J ends lost 9 bases and 1 base, in that order; junction bases with no gene match: 23. The length of the CDR3 is 20 residues. The CDR3 sequence is CATTQLQRDRGLLVQETQYF. Here the CDR3 DNA reads TGTGCCACTACACAATTACAGCGGGACAGGGGACTGTTGGTCCAAGAGACCCAGTACTTC.

The V gene is TRBV6-6, the J gene TRBJ2-3, with D unresolved. The CDR3 has 13 amino acids. Deletions cut 6 bases from V and 1 base from J, with 8 bases between. CDR1 and CDR2 (germline): MNHNY, SVGAGI (reference sequence). The CDR3 sequence: CASRSSGTDTQYF. CDR3 DNA: TGTGCCAGCAGGTCCAGCGGCACAGATACGCAGTATTTT.

The J gene is TRBJ2-6, the V gene TRBV5-6; 8 positions match TRBD1. CDR3 length: 15 amino acids. In germline, CDR1 is SGHDT, CDR2 YYEEEE. Trimming cost V 3 bases and J 1 base; bases outside gene matches: 0. The CDR3 coding sequence is TGTGCCAGCAGCTACAGGGGGTCTGGGGCCAACGTCCTGACTTTC. Translation: CASSYRGSGANVLTF. Supplemented by reference TRBV5-6 and TRBJ2-6, the full variable domain reads DAGVTQSPTHLIKTRGQQVTLRCSPKSGHDTVSWYQQALGQGPQFIFQYYEEEERQRGNFPDRFSGHQFPNYSSELNVNALLLGDSALYLCASSYRGSGANVLTFGAGSRLTVL.

This sequence joins TRBV11-2 and TRBJ2-3, with 8 bases matching TRBD1. The junction had 11 bases not matched to a gene; V was cut back by 3 bases and J by 6 bases. The CDR3 totals 16 residues. In germline, CDR1 is SGHAT, CDR2 FQNNGV. The CDR3 protein is CASSFRRTGNSDTQYF. The CDR3 nucleotides are TGTGCCAGCAGCTTCCGGAGGACAGGGAACTCGGATACGCAGTATTTT.

V gene TRBV12-5 combines with J gene TRBJ2-1; TRBD2 matches at 8 bases. V was clipped by 4 bases and J by 1 base; unmatched bases: 9. The CDR3 has 17 residues. Germline V gene sequence: CDR1 LGHNT, CDR2 FRNRAP. DNA of the CDR3: TGTGCTAGTGGTTCTCCCCAACGGGGGGGGTCCTACAATGAGCAGTTCTTC. This gives the protein CASGSPQRGGSYNEQFF.

This clonotype was counted many times. This CDR3 reads CASSQDGRASSYNEQFF. The DNA of the CDR3 is TGTGCCAGCAGCCAAGATGGCCGGGCGAGCTCCTACAATGAGCAGTTCTTC. The gene calls are TRBV14 and TRBJ2-1; D is unresolved. V was pared by 0 bases and J by 0 bases, with 12 bases between. This CDR3 has 17 amino acids. Germline V gene sequence: CDR1 SGHDN, CDR2 FVKESK.

This clonotype was counted a few times. The J gene is TRBJ2-5, the V gene TRBV24-1, with 7 bases fitting TRBD1. Trimming removed 7 bases from V and 1 base from J; junction bases left unmatched: 2. This CDR3 comprises 13 residues. Germline V lookup: CDR1 KGHDR, CDR2 SFDVKD. CDR3 region: CATSRDSQETQYF. CDR3 DNA sequence: TGTGCCACCAGCCGGGACAGCCAAGAGACCCAGTACTTC.

The rearrangement links TRBV28 to TRBJ2-7, with a weak D call TRBD1 (6 bases). In germline, CDR1 is MDHEN, CDR2 SYDVKM. There are 12 residues in the CDR3. V lost 6 bases and J lost 2, with 8 bases in between. The CDR3 sequence: CASRKGAYEQYF. The CDR3 DNA sequence: TGTGCCAGCAGAAAGGGGGCCTACGAGCAGTACTTC.

This sequence joins TRBV4-2 and TRBJ1-4; 7 nucleotides match TRBD1. The CDR3 covers 15 residues. Germline lookup yields CDR1 LGHNA and CDR2 YNFKEQ. After removal of 4 bases from V and 3 bases from J, the junction contained 5 bases not matched to a gene. CDR3 DNA: TGTGCCAGCAGCCCCCCGACAGGGCCTAATGAAAAACTGTTTTTT. It is translated as CASSPPTGPNEKLFF.

This chain joins TRBV12-5 and TRBJ2-7, with D perhaps TRBD1 or TRBD2 (7 bases each). Trimming pared 3 bases from V and 5 bases from J, leaving 17 bases between. There are 15 residues in the CDR3. Germline V gives CDR1 LGHNT, CDR2 FRNRAP. CDR3 amino acids: CASGFGAGGGNEQYF. The CDR3 nucleotides are TGTGCTAGTGGTTTTGGTGCAGGGGGGGGGAACGAGCAGTACTTC.

This clonotype was seen many times. The gene calls are TRBV2 and TRBJ2-3; TRBD2 matches at 10 bases. CDR3 size: 17 residues. The ends lost 5 bases at V and 3 bases at J; junction bases unmatched: 11. Germline values: CDR1 SNHLY, CDR2 FYNNEI. The CDR3 region has the DNA TGTGCCAGCAGTTCTAGCGGGAGATCCTCCCGGACAGATACGCAGTATTTT. It encodes CASSSSGRSSRTDTQYF.

In its sample, this clonotype was seen once. The rearrangement uses TRBV7-2 and TRBJ1-1; D may be TRBD1 (5 bases). The CDR3 length is 15 residues. Trimming took 5 bases from V and 0 from J, leaving 13 bases between them. Germline V gives CDR1 SGHTA, CDR2 FQGNSA. The CDR3 DNA sequence: TGTGCCAGCAGCCCCCAGGGTTCGTTGAACACTGAAGCTTTCTTT. Protein: CASSPQGSLNTEAFF.